This T cell receptor beta chain was obtained from a study of cytomegalovirus exposure and HLA in healthy donors. It was with 60 Vbeta and 13 Jbeta primers that the PCR ran. Assay used: immunoSEQ multiplex PCR; TCRdb lists only in-frame clones, some missing. The sample carries 100,000 to 150,000 clones, about 15% recorded once. This CDR3 is built from 14 residues. CDR1 and CDR2 (germline): SGHAT, FQNNGV. After removal of 6 bases from V and 4 bases from J, the junction contained 7 bases not matched to a gene. The sequence was collected from a female donor in good health and CMV-seropositive. Specimen: PBMCs. V usage is TRBV11-2 and J usage is TRBJ1-1, with 8 bases that match TRBD1. Here the CDR3 DNA reads TGTGCCAGCAGTCGACAGGGGCCGGGCACTGAAGCTTTCTTT. It is translated as CASSRQGPGTEAFF.